This TCR beta chain was profiled in a study of blood T cell repertoires in COVID-19. Study information: From the United States, Italy and Spain came samples of acute and convalescent COVID-19. T cells, B-cell-depleted T cells, or PBMCs supplied cDNA or gDNA.

In the original analysis: Estimation of nucleated cell counts relied on the amplification of reference gene primers. TCRdb's table, derived via immunoSEQ multiplex PCR, lists solely in-frame clones and lacks some. V and J calls and clone size come straight from that table; D and trimming were deduced from the DNA. This repertoire shows 100,000 to 150,000 clones, more than 70% found once; its top ten account for about 5.4%. V lost 5 bases, J lost 7 bases, and 5 bases stayed unmatched. The CDR3 sequence is 14 residues long. From germline, CDR1 is MNHEY and CDR2 SVGAGI. This clone has just a few counts. The V call is TRBV6-5, the J call TRBJ1-6; 7 nucleotides match TRBD1. The sequenced sample consisted of peripheral blood. This receptor was obtained from a man older than 75 with active or convalescent COVID-19. CDR3 nucleotides: TGTGCCAGCAGTCGGGACAGTTTGAATTCACCCCTCCACTTT. As protein: CASSRDSLNSPLHF.